This T cell receptor beta chain appears in the sequencing data of a study of T cell repertoires in cytomegalovirus infection. Using its own MiXCR run on the reads, TCRdb lists one record per CDR3 protein. In the table there are 100,000 to 150,000 distinct CDR3 sequences, under 30% of which are singletons. There are a few counts of this clonotype. Its antigen remains unknown. The CDR3 spans 12 residues. CDR1 is DFQATT, CDR2 SNEGSKA, per germline (reference sequence). The V end lost 2 bases, the J end lost 9 bases, and 11 bases lay between the germline ends. This sequence joins TRBV20-1 and TRBJ2-1; D gene ambiguous. This sequence originates from a human donor in good health (CMV status not recorded). Some clones in this sample may be carry-over from other donors' samples. Sequenced: PBMCs, sequenced either directly or after in vitro stimulation (not recorded which). In DNA, the CDR3 is TGCAGTGCTAGACCCCATAGAGGTGAGCAGTTCTTC. Residues: CSARPHRGEQFF.